This T cell receptor beta chain appears in the sequencing data of a study of cytomegalovirus exposure and HLA in healthy donors. Study details: HLA-typed donors were the source of tens of millions of unique TCRs, which an early data release held.

Trimming shortened V by 2 bases and J by 0 bases, and 7 bases separated the two germline ends. CDR3 size: 15 residues. From germline, CDR1 is KGHSH and CDR2 LQKENI. 13 Jbeta primers and 60 Vbeta primers were used for the PCR. TCRdb keeps only in-frame clones here, not all; method: immunoSEQ multiplex PCR. The repertoire holds tens of thousands of clones, with about 84% as singletons. Sequencing was performed on PBMCs. The chain employs TRBV18 and TRBJ1-4, with D uncertain. This TCR was recovered from a man between 25 and 39 years old in good health and CMV-seronegative. The CDR3 sequence is CASSPITATNEKLFF. For the CDR3, the DNA is TGTGCCAGCTCACCAATAACTGCAACTAATGAAAAACTGTTTTTT.